The 30 T cell receptor beta chains presented below share a single source sample, sequenced in a study of OX40 agonist ivuxolimab in advanced cancers. Here immunoSEQ multiplex PCR was the method, and the copy in TCRdb shows in-frame clones only, minus some. The table includes 7,500 to 8,500 clones, less than 85% detected once. Source: CD4+ or CD8+ T cells sorted from blood, taken in a trial of the OX40 agonist ivuxolimab. These receptors were taken from an adult with an advanced solid tumor such as melanoma, head and neck, liver or kidney cancer.

The chain couples TRBV4-3 to TRBJ2-1; 9 nucleotides line up with TRBD2. CDR3 length: 13 residues. The germline V gene encodes CDR1 LGHNA and CDR2 YSLEER. V was pared by 6 bases and J by 8 bases, with 5 bases of the junction left unmatched. The CDR3 nucleotides are TGCGCCAGCAGTAGCGGGAGAGAATATGAGCAGTTCTTC. Translated, it gives CASSSGREYEQFF.

This chain joins TRBV7-8 and TRBJ2-1, with 8 bases aligning to TRBD2. V was clipped by 0 bases and J by 8 bases; unmatched bases: 9. The CDR3 is 16 residues long. Looked up from germline, CDR1 is SGHVS and CDR2 is FQNEAQ. The CDR3 is CASSLAGAGGRDEQFF. As DNA, the CDR3 is TGTGCCAGCAGCTTAGCGGGCGCGGGAGGCCGGGATGAGCAGTTCTTC.

This clone has a handful of counts. The chain is built from TRBV18 and TRBJ1-1; 7 nucleotides agree with TRBD1. The CDR3 contains 14 residues. Germline loops: CDR1 KGHSH, CDR2 LQKENI. The trim removed 6 bases at V and 1 base at J, leaving 5 bases unmatched. CDR3 sequence reads: CASSLDRENTEAFF. In DNA, the CDR3 is TGTGCCAGCTCCCTCGACAGGGAGAACACTGAAGCTTTCTTT.

The chain employs TRBV9 and TRBJ2-3; possible D gene TRBD2, 6 bases. CDR1 and CDR2 from the germline V gene are SGDLS and YYNGEE. V was pared by 3 bases and J by 0 bases, with 8 bases between. The CDR3 runs to 14 residues. CDR3 region: CASSDGTSTDTQYF. CDR3 nucleotides: TGTGCCAGCAGCGACGGGACTAGCACAGATACGCAGTATTTT.

V usage is TRBV7-3 and J usage is TRBJ2-5; TRBD2 agrees at 9 bases. The trim removed 2 bases at V and 5 bases at J, leaving 12 bases unmatched. CDR1 SGHTA and CDR2 FQGTGA come from the germline V gene. The CDR3 contains 17 residues. The CDR3 nucleotides are TGTGCCAGCAGCTTACGGGGAGGCGGGGGGGCCAGGGAGACCCAGTACTTC. This translates into CASSLRGGGGARETQYF.

V usage is TRBV5-7 and J usage is TRBJ2-7; 9 nucleotides match TRBD1. TRBV5-7 is noted as an ORF with a role that remains uncertain. This CDR3 is built from 14 residues. With V trimmed by 2 bases and J by 5 bases, 5 bases remained unmatched. In DNA form, the CDR3 reads TGTGCCAGCAGCTTTGGGACAGGGCGCGACGAGCAGTACTTC. This codes for CASSFGTGRDEQYF.

The V and J genes are TRBV6-5 and TRBJ1-1, with a weak D call TRBD1 (6 bases). Germline values: CDR1 MNHEY, CDR2 SVGAGI. Trimming took 0 bases from V and 0 from J, leaving 8 bases between them. The CDR3 consists of 15 residues. CDR3 sequence reads: CASSYSGHLNTEAFF. CDR3 bases: TGTGCCAGCAGTTACTCGGGACATTTGAACACTGAAGCTTTCTTT.

This chain joins TRBV9 and TRBJ2-7; 7 bases line up with TRBD2. Trimming cost V 0 bases and J 3 bases; bases outside gene matches: 6. Germline CDR1 SGDLS, CDR2 YYNGEE. This CDR3 has 15 residues. The CDR3 DNA is TGTGCCAGCAGCGTAGAGGCAGGGACTATCTACGAGCAGTACTTC. Amino acid sequence: CASSVEAGTIYEQYF.

CDR3 DNA: TGCGCCAGCAGCTTGGATGGACAGATTTTGTCGCAGTTCTTC. It translates to CASSLDGQILSQFF. J is TRBJ2-1 and V is TRBV5-1; weak D call: TRBD1 (6 bases). The CDR3 has 14 residues. V was clipped by 0 bases and J by 12 bases, with 16 bases between them. Germline-derived CDR1 and CDR2 are SGHRS and YFSETQ.

The V and J genes are TRBV28 and TRBJ2-1; TRBD2 agrees at 12 bases. Germline V lookup: CDR1 MDHEN, CDR2 SYDVKM. This CDR3 spans 16 amino acids. With V trimmed by 5 bases and J by 5 bases, 7 bases remained unmatched. CDR3 sequence reads: CASSTRLAGVHNEQFF. CDR3 coding DNA: TGTGCCAGCAGTACCCGACTAGCGGGAGTTCACAATGAGCAGTTCTTC.

This clone was recorded a few times. The chain is built from TRBV19 and TRBJ1-2; D is perhaps TRBD1 (6 bases). The CDR3 has 16 amino acids. The V gene lost 7 bases and the J gene lost 1 base, with 19 bases spanning the gap. Germline CDR1 and CDR2: LNHDA and SQIVND (reference sequence). CDR3 region: CASNSRDMRINYGYTF. CDR3 DNA sequence: TGTGCCAGTAATTCCCGGGACATGCGGATTAACTATGGCTACACCTTC. The full variable domain, completed using reference TRBV19 and TRBJ1-2, is DGGITQSPKYLFRKEGQNVTLSCEQNLNHDAMYWYRQDPGQGLRLIYYSQIVNDFQKGDIAEGYSVSREKKESFPLTVTSAQKNPTAFYLCASNSRDMRINYGYTFGSGTRLTVV.

The chain joins TRBV7-9 to TRBJ2-7, with D possibly TRBD2 on 5 matching bases. V was pared by 5 bases and J by 2 bases, with 13 bases between. The CDR3 extends over 14 amino acids. CDR1 SEHNR and CDR2 FQNEAQ come from the germline V gene (reference sequence). The CDR3: CASSQSDLPYEQYF. DNA for the CDR3: TGTGCCAGCAGCCAGTCGGACTTACCCTACGAGCAGTACTTC. Full variable domain (rest looked up from reference TRBV7-9 and TRBJ2-7): DTGVSQNPRHKITKRGQNVTFRCDPISEHNRLYWYRQTLGQGPEFLTYFQNEAQLEKSRLLSDRFSAERPKGSFSTLEIQRTEQGDSAMYLCASSQSDLPYEQYFGPGTRLTVT.

This chain joins TRBV7-6 and TRBJ2-7, with TRBD1 as a possible D gene (5 bases). CDR1 is SGHVS, CDR2 FNYEAQ, per germline. V lost 4 bases and J 5 bases, leaving 21 bases between the germline ends. The CDR3 totals 16 residues. The CDR3 bases are TGTGCCAGCAGCTCCCCAACGCGTGGGGCTGACGACGAGCAGTACTTC. This sequence encodes CASSSPTRGADDEQYF.

This chain connects TRBV9 to TRBJ2-5; D is possibly TRBD1 or TRBD2 (6 bases each). This CDR3 has 15 residues. Deletions cut 0 bases from V and 11 bases from J, with 20 bases between. Germline V gene sequence: CDR1 SGDLS, CDR2 YYNGEE. The CDR3 sequence: CASSVAGPGAREQYF. The CDR3 region has the DNA TGTGCCAGCAGCGTAGCTGGGCCAGGGGCACGGGAGCAGTACTTC.

The chain carries TRBV28 and TRBJ1-2; TRBD1 is a possible D gene (5 bases). Per germline, CDR1 MDHEN and CDR2 SYDVKM. The CDR3 covers 15 residues. Deletions cut 2 bases from V and 7 bases from J, with 17 bases between. CDR3 in DNA: TGTGCCAGCAGTTTAGGTACCGGGGCAGTGCCTGGCTACACCTTC. Amino acid sequence: CASSLGTGAVPGYTF.

The chain uses TRBV29-1 and TRBJ2-2, with 11 bases aligning to TRBD2. The ends lost 4 bases at V and 5 bases at J; junction bases unmatched: 3. The germline V gene has CDR1 SQVTM and CDR2 ANQGSEA. CDR3 length: 14 residues. The CDR3 nucleotides read TGCAGCGTTGGGGTAGCGGGAGGGACCGGGGAGCTGTTTTTT. It translates to CSVGVAGGTGELFF.

This clone was counted a few times. The V and J genes are TRBV7-6 and TRBJ1-6; perhaps TRBD1 as D (6 bases). Germline CDR1 is SGHVS and CDR2 is FNYEAQ. This CDR3 is 14 amino acids long. Trimming removed 6 bases at V and 7 bases at J, with 13 bases between. CDR3 loop: CASRFSGQNSPLHF. Here the CDR3 DNA reads TGTGCCAGCAGATTTAGCGGACAGAATTCACCCCTCCACTTT. Together with reference TRBV7-6 and TRBJ1-6, the CDR3 gives the full variable domain: GAGVSQSPRYKVTKRGQDVALRCDPISGHVSLYWYRQALGQGPEFLTYFNYEAQQDKSGLPNDRFSAERPEGSISTLTIQRTEQRDSAMYRCASRFSGQNSPLHFGNGTRLTVT.

Points on this clone: This likely traces to a read error, being one base from a far larger clone. The identical CDR3 is also encoded by other nucleotide sequences in the sample. The chain is built from TRBV4-1 and TRBJ2-3; possible D gene TRBD2, 5 bases. There are 14 residues in the CDR3. Germline CDR1 and CDR2: MGHRA and YSYEKL. The CDR3 spells CASSKDGGTDTQYF. In DNA form, the CDR3 reads TGCGCCAGCAGCAAAGACGGGGGCACAGATACGCAGTATTTT.

The V and J genes are TRBV12-5 and TRBJ1-1; no firm D call. The ends were cut back, 3 bases at V and 4 bases at J, with 6 bases in the middle. CDR3 length equals 12 residues. In germline, CDR1 is LGHNT, CDR2 FRNRAP. The CDR3 DNA reads as TGTGCTAGTGGTTTTTCTCCCACTGAAGCTTTCTTT. Translating it yields CASGFSPTEAFF.

The chain carries TRBV27 and TRBJ2-3, with D perhaps matching TRBD1 (6 bases). The CDR3 sequence is 14 residues long. With 6 bases removed from V and 4 bases from J, the gap between germline ends came to 14 bases. CDR1 and CDR2 from the germline V gene are MNHEY and SMNVEV (reference sequence). The CDR3 protein is CASRTQGSPDTQYF. As DNA, the CDR3 is TGTGCCAGCAGGACACAGGGTTCTCCAGATACGCAGTATTTT.

This clone was seen once. The chain links TRBV28 to TRBJ1-2, with 7 bases identical to TRBD1. CDR3 length: 18 amino acids. J was trimmed by 3 bases and V by 3 bases; bases with no gene match: 16. Per the germline V gene, CDR1 is MDHEN and CDR2 is SYDVKM. CDR3 in DNA: TGTGCCAGCAGTTTGGGCCTAGGGACAGCTTTAAATCACTATGGCTACACCTTC. Translation gives CASSLGLGTALNHYGYTF.

The chain uses TRBV5-1 and TRBJ2-3; TRBD1 agrees at 10 bases. Germline loops: CDR1 SGHRS, CDR2 YFSETQ. V lost 4 bases to trimming and J lost 6 bases; unmatched junction nucleotides: 5. The CDR3 has 14 residues. CDR3 bases: TGCGCCAGCAGCCCCGGACAGGGGGGGGATACGCAGTATTTT. Its protein product is CASSPGQGGDTQYF.

The chain couples TRBV13 to TRBJ2-1; 9 positions agree with TRBD1. Germline values: CDR1 PRHDT, CDR2 FYEKMQ (reference sequence). The CDR3 has 15 amino acids. V dropped 5 bases and J dropped 4; count of bases not matched to a gene: 6. The CDR3 DNA reads as TGTGCCAGCAGCCAACAGGGGGCGGGGTACAATGAGCAGTTCTTC. Amino acid sequence: CASSQQGAGYNEQFF.

The chain has TRBV9 and TRBJ2-7; possibly TRBD1 or TRBD2 for D (6 bases each). Germline V lookup: CDR1 SGDLS, CDR2 YYNGEE. This CDR3 has 13 residues. Trimming left V 6 bases short and J 4 bases short, with 14 bases between. CDR3 residues: CASNGGVGYEQYF. The CDR3, as DNA: TGTGCCAGCAACGGGGGCGTGGGGTACGAGCAGTACTTC.

V usage is TRBV28 and J usage is TRBJ1-3; 7 bases match TRBD1. The germline V gene encodes CDR1 MDHEN and CDR2 SYDVKM. The CDR3 runs to 17 residues. After removal of 1 base from V and 3 bases from J, the junction contained 9 bases not matched to a gene. The CDR3 is CASSLSPGQVGGNTIYF. CDR3 DNA: TGTGCCAGCAGTTTATCCCCCGGACAGGTTGGTGGAAACACCATATATTTT.

The chain recombines TRBV7-8 with TRBJ1-5; 7 bases are shared with TRBD1. Germline V gene lookup returns CDR1 SGHVS and CDR2 FQNEAQ. This CDR3 comprises 16 residues. With 2 bases clipped from V and 2 bases from J, the junction kept 6 bases outside the gene matches. CDR3 sequence (DNA): TGTGCCAGCAGCTTATTGAATACAGGGGGCAATCAGCCCCAGCATTTT. Translating it yields CASSLLNTGGNQPQHF. The full variable domain, completed using reference TRBV7-8 and TRBJ1-5, is GAGVSQSPRYKVAKRGQDVALRCDPISGHVSLFWYQQALGQGPEFLTYFQNEAQLDKSGLPSDRFFAERPEGSVSTLKIQRTQQEDSAVYLCASSLLNTGGNQPQHFGDGTRLSIL.

The chain is built from TRBV7-3 and TRBJ2-7, with 11 positions matching TRBD1. The CDR3 totals 15 residues. CDR1 is SGHTA, CDR2 FQGTGA, per germline. With V trimmed by 6 bases and J by 2 bases, 6 bases remained unmatched. The CDR3 sequence is CASRHGTGGTYEQYF. As DNA, the CDR3 is TGTGCCAGCAGACACGGGACAGGGGGGACCTACGAGCAGTACTTC.

V is TRBV7-6 and J is TRBJ2-1; TRBD2 matches 14 bases. V shed 7 bases, J shed 0 bases, and the junction held 8 bases outside the gene matches. The germline gives CDR1 SGHVS, CDR2 FNYEAQ. The CDR3 is 18 residues long. The DNA for the CDR3 is TGTGCCAGCACCGGGACTAGCGGGAGCCCTAGCTCCTACAATGAGCAGTTCTTC. Translation: CASTGTSGSPSSYNEQFF. The whole variable domain, filled in from reference TRBV7-6 and TRBJ2-1, reads GAGVSQSPRYKVTKRGQDVALRCDPISGHVSLYWYRQALGQGPEFLTYFNYEAQQDKSGLPNDRFSAERPEGSISTLTIQRTEQRDSAMYRCASTGTSGSPSSYNEQFFGPGTRLTVL.

This clone was seen a single time. The rearrangement links TRBV10-3 to TRBJ2-2; the D gene could be TRBD1 or TRBD2 (5 bases each). Deletions cut 0 bases from V and 6 bases from J, with 17 bases between. The CDR3 runs 17 residues. Germline-derived CDR1 and CDR2 are ENHRY and SYGVKD. The CDR3 spells CAISESEGQGIAGELFF. In DNA, the CDR3 is TGTGCCATCAGTGAGTCCGAGGGCCAGGGTATCGCCGGGGAGCTGTTTTTT.

V gene TRBV10-3 combines with J gene TRBJ2-3; weak D call: TRBD2 (6 bases). The CDR3 sequence is 15 residues long. V dropped 0 bases and J dropped 1 base, with 8 bases sitting between them. Germline V lookup: CDR1 ENHRY, CDR2 SYGVKD. Here the CDR3 reads CAISESGEGTDTQYF. The DNA for the CDR3 is TGTGCCATCAGTGAGTCCGGGGAGGGCACAGATACGCAGTATTTT.